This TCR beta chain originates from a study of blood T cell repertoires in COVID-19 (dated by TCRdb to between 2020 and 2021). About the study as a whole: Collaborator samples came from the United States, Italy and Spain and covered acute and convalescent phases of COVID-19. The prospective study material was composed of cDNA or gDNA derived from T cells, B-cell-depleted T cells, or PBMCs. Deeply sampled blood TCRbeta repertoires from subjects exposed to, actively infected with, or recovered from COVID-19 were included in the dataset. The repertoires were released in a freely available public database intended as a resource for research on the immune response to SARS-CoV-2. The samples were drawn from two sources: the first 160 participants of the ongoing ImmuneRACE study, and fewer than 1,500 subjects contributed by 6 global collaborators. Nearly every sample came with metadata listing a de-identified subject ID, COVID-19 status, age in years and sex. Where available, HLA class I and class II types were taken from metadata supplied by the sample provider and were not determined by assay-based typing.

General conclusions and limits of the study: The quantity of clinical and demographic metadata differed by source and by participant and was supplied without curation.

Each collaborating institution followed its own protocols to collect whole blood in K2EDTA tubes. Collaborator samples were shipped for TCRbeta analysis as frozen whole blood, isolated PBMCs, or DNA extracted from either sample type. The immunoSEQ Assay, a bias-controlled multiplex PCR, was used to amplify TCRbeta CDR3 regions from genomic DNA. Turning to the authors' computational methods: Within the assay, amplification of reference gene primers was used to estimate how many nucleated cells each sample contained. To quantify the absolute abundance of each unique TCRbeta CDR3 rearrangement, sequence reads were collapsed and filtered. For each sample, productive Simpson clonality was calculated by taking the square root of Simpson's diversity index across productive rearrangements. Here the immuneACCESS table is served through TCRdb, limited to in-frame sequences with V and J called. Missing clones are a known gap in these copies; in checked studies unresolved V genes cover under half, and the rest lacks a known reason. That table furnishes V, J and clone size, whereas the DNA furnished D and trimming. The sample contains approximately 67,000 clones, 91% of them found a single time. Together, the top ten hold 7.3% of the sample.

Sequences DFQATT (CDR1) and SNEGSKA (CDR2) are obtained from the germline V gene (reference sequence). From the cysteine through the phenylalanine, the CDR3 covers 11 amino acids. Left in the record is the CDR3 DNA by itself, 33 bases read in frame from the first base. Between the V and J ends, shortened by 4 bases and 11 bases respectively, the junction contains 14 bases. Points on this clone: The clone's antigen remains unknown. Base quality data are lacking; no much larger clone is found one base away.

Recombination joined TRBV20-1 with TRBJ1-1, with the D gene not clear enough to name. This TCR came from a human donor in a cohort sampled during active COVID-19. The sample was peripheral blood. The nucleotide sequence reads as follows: TGCAGTGCTAACTCCCGCGGCGTGGCTTTCTTT. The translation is CSANSRGVAFF.